Shown below are 23 T cell receptor beta chains from a single sample sequenced in a study of Ad26.COV2.S vaccination and SARS-CoV-2 variants. The table came from immunoSEQ multiplex PCR; TCRdb's copy has only in-frame clones and leaves some out. The data show 430,000 or so clones, 80% to 95% seen once. Regarding treatment: around 19 received Ad26.COV2.S at low or high dose, single or two shots; about 5 received placebo; per-sample allocation not given. Sampling took place 63 days after the first vaccine or placebo injection. The sample in question was peripheral blood, obtained in a trial of Ad26.COV2.S vaccine versus placebo. All receptors come from a person aged 18-60 years who received the Ad26.COV2.S COVID-19 vaccine or a placebo.

The chain joins TRBV6-5 to TRBJ1-6, with 8 bases matching TRBD1. CDR1 MNHEY and CDR2 SVGAGI come from the germline V gene. This CDR3 comprises 12 residues. The junction had 0 bases not matched to a gene; V was cut back by 1 base and J by 13 bases. The CDR3 DNA follows: TGTGCCAGCAGTTACTACAGGGGGCCCCTCCACTTT. This codes for CASSYYRGPLHF.

The gene calls are TRBV2 and TRBJ2-1; D perhaps matches TRBD2 (5 bases). This CDR3 region has 15 residues. Germline lookup yields CDR1 SNHLY and CDR2 FYNNEI. Trimming pared 1 base from V and 7 bases from J, leaving 14 bases between. The CDR3 DNA reads TGTGCCAGCAGTGAAGTGCTTGGGTCGGGGAATGAGCAGTTCTTC. Translating gives CASSEVLGSGNEQFF. The full variable domain, rest sourced from reference TRBV2 and TRBJ2-1, is EPEVTQTPSHQVTQMGQEVILRCVPISNHLYFYWYRQILGQKVEFLVSFYNNEISEKSEIFDDQFSVERPDGSNFTLKIRSTKLEDSAMYFCASSEVLGSGNEQFFGPGTRLTVL.

The chain has TRBV7-2 and TRBJ2-7; D gene unclear. The CDR3 is made up of 11 amino acids. Germline loops: CDR1 SGHTA, CDR2 FQGNSA. Trimming removed 4 bases from V and 2 bases from J, with 3 bases in between. The CDR3 DNA is TGTGCCAGCAGCTCAACCTACGAGCAGTACTTC. Its translation is CASSSTYEQYF.

The rearrangement links TRBV5-1 to TRBJ2-1; D unclear. Germline lookup yields CDR1 SGHRS and CDR2 YFSETQ. With 2 bases removed from V and 4 bases from J, the gap between germline ends came to 1 base. The CDR3 loop spans 11 amino acids. In nucleotides, the CDR3 is TGCGCCAGCAGCTTTTACAATGAGCAGTTCTTC. Amino acids: CASSFYNEQFF.

The V and J genes are TRBV11-2 and TRBJ2-5; no reliable D call. CDR3 length equals 13 residues. The V gene lost 5 bases and the J gene lost 8 bases, with 15 bases spanning the gap. Germline assignment: CDR1 SGHAT and CDR2 FQNNGV. This chain's CDR3 is CASSPLYSETQYF. The CDR3 DNA is TGTGCCAGCAGCCCCCTCTATTCGGAAACCCAGTACTTC.

This chain uses TRBV6-6 with TRBJ2-3; maybe TRBD2 (6 bases). Trimming left V 6 bases short and J 8 bases short, with 15 bases between. Germline assignment: CDR1 MNHNY and CDR2 SVGAGI (reference sequence). The CDR3 has 13 amino acids. CDR3 nucleotides: TGTGCCAGCAGGTCCAGGGAGGCCTTTACGCAGTATTTT. It codes for CASRSREAFTQYF.

The rearrangement joins TRBV25-1 to TRBJ1-1; tentatively, D is TRBD1 (5 bases). The CDR3 contains 12 residues. Germline lookup yields CDR1 MGHDK and CDR2 SYGVNS. Trimming pared 8 bases from V and 8 bases from J, leaving 15 bases between. The chain's CDR3 is CASHPGQGEAFF. The CDR3 DNA reads as TGTGCCAGCCACCCGGGGCAGGGAGAAGCTTTCTTT.

The V and J genes are TRBV2 and TRBJ2-7; tentative D call: TRBD2 (6 bases). Trimming stripped 9 bases from V and 4 bases from J, with 13 bases between. The CDR3 has 12 residues. CDR1 and CDR2 from the germline V gene are SNHLY and FYNNEI. CDR3 sequence reads: CASQDGSYEQYF. DNA of the CDR3: TGTGCCAGTCAAGACGGGAGTTACGAGCAGTACTTC.

This chain connects TRBV5-6 to TRBJ2-7, with D tentatively TRBD2 (5 bases). Trimming took 7 bases from V and 2 from J, leaving 10 bases between them. This CDR3 region has 12 residues. Germline values: CDR1 SGHDT, CDR2 YYEEEE. The CDR3 spells CASGRGTYEQYF. CDR3 DNA: TGTGCCAGCGGCCGGGGAACCTACGAGCAGTACTTC.

The chain links TRBV6-1 to TRBJ1-3, with 9 bases fitting TRBD1. The V gene end was trimmed by 4 bases and the J gene end by 7 bases; junction bases not matched to a gene: 11. The CDR3 loop spans 16 amino acids. The germline gives CDR1 MNHNS, CDR2 SASEGT. The CDR3 spells CASSASTGGTSNTIYF. The CDR3, as DNA: TGTGCCAGCAGTGCGTCAACAGGGGGCACGAGTAACACCATATATTTT.

The chain employs TRBV11-3 and TRBJ2-7, with 12 bases fitting TRBD2. The CDR3 runs to 16 residues. The germline CDR1 and CDR2 sequences are SGHNT and YENEEA. V shed 5 bases, J shed 3 bases, and the junction held 8 bases outside the gene matches. CDR3 nucleotides: TGTGCCAGCAGCCCCTCTCGACTAGCGGGAGACTACGAGCAGTACTTC. As protein: CASSPSRLAGDYEQYF.

V and J are TRBV2 and TRBJ1-2, with D uncertain. CDR3 size: 12 residues. V lost 11 bases to trimming and J lost 5 bases, with 15 bases between them. Germline-derived CDR1 and CDR2 are SNHLY and FYNNEI. The CDR3 DNA reads as TGTGCCTCTACGCCGGCCCATTATGGCTACACCTTC. Translation: CASTPAHYGYTF.

Regarding this clone: The sample contains more than one DNA sequence encoding this CDR3. The rearrangement uses TRBV5-6 and TRBJ2-7; 8 nucleotides agree with TRBD1. The CDR3 has 14 amino acids. Looked up from germline, CDR1 is SGHDT and CDR2 is YYEEEE. The V gene end was trimmed by 0 bases and the J gene end by 4 bases; junction bases not matched to a gene: 3. The CDR3 region has the DNA TGTGCCAGCAGCTTGGGACAGGGGCTTTACGAGCAGTACTTC. Translated: CASSLGQGLYEQYF.

The chain is built from TRBV28 and TRBJ2-7, with 8 nucleotides matching TRBD1. Germline lookup yields CDR1 MDHEN and CDR2 SYDVKM. The CDR3 runs 15 residues. The ends lost 1 base at V and 2 bases at J; junction bases unmatched: 4. CDR3 region: CASSLSGQVTYEQYF. CDR3 sequence (DNA): TGTGCCAGCAGTTTATCGGGACAGGTCACCTACGAGCAGTACTTC. Based on the CDR3 plus reference TRBV28 and TRBJ2-7, the full variable domain is DVKVTQSSRYLVKRTGEKVFLECVQDMDHENMFWYRQDPGLGLRLIYFSYDVKMKEKGDIPEGYSVSREKKERFSLILESASTNQTSMYLCASSLSGQVTYEQYFGPGTRLTVT.

Only one count was recorded for this clone. The chain combines TRBV3-1 (or the pseudogene TRBV3-2) with TRBJ1-4; the D gene is possibly TRBD1 (6 bases). Trimming pared 1 base from V and 10 bases from J, leaving 7 bases between. The CDR3 contains 12 residues. Germline lookup yields CDR1 LGHDT and CDR2 YNNKEL (reference sequence). The CDR3 bases are TGTGCCAGCAGCCAAGGGGGGGCAAAACTGTTTTTT. Its protein product is CASSQGGAKLFF.

This chain connects TRBV30 to TRBJ2-3; TRBD1 is a possible D gene (6 bases). The CDR3 sequence is 15 residues long. Germline-derived CDR1 and CDR2 are GTSNPN and SVGIG (reference sequence). Trimming shortened V by 5 bases and J by 0 bases, and 15 bases separated the two germline ends. CDR3: CAWSLGAKSTDTQYF. The CDR3 nucleotides are TGTGCCTGGTCCCTGGGGGCCAAGAGCACAGATACGCAGTATTTT.

In the case of this clone: Other DNA sequences in the sample encode the same CDR3. DNA of the CDR3: TGTGCCAGCAGCAGGACAGCAACTAATGAAAAACTGTTTTTT. Translation: CASSRTATNEKLFF. The chain carries TRBV14 and TRBJ1-4; maybe TRBD1 (6 bases). Germline V gene lookup returns CDR1 SGHDN and CDR2 FVKESK. The CDR3 has 14 amino acids. Trimming cost V 5 bases and J 0 bases, with 7 bases left between them.

V gene TRBV28 combines with J gene TRBJ2-1; D gene unclear. The CDR3 loop spans 14 amino acids. Germline CDR1 and CDR2: MDHEN and SYDVKM. The germline V and J ends were trimmed by 3 bases and 6 bases, with 12 bases remaining between them. DNA of the CDR3: TGTGCCAGCAGTTTTAATCTACCCCGCAATGAGCAGTTCTTC. It yields the protein CASSFNLPRNEQFF.

This rearrangement joins TRBV7-8 to TRBJ1-4, with D possibly matching TRBD1 (5 bases). Germline V gene sequence: CDR1 SGHVS, CDR2 FQNEAQ. The CDR3 has 15 amino acids. V was shortened by 0 bases and J by 6 bases, with 11 bases between the two germline ends. CDR3 in amino acids: CASSLAGGADEKLFF. CDR3 nucleotides: TGTGCCAGCAGCTTAGCAGGCGGGGCGGATGAAAAACTGTTTTTT.

The chain combines TRBV9 with TRBJ1-2, with TRBD1 as a possible D gene (6 bases). This CDR3 is built from 15 residues. Germline CDR1 SGDLS, CDR2 YYNGEE. The V gene lost 1 base and the J gene lost 3 bases, with 13 bases spanning the gap. The DNA for the CDR3 is TGTGCCAGCAGCGTAAGCGGGGGCTGGGACTATGGCTACACCTTC. Amino acids: CASSVSGGWDYGYTF.

The chain is built from TRBV9 and TRBJ2-1; D not certain. V lost 3 bases and J 2 bases, leaving 9 bases between the germline ends. The CDR3 runs 14 residues. Germline CDR1 reads SGDLS; CDR2 reads YYNGEE. CDR3 DNA: TGTGCCAGCAGCGACATTCCTCCCTACAATGAGCAGTTCTTC. Protein product: CASSDIPPYNEQFF.

The chain uses TRBV12-3 or TRBV12-4 and TRBJ2-7, with TRBD1 matching 7 bases. CDR3 length equals 13 residues. V shed 4 bases, J shed 3 bases, and the junction held 3 bases outside the gene matches. The CDR3 loop reads CASSSDRDYEQYF. Written as DNA, the CDR3 is TGTGCCAGCAGTTCTGACAGGGACTACGAGCAGTACTTC.

V usage is TRBV19 and J usage is TRBJ1-2; D is ambiguous. Germline V gene sequence: CDR1 LNHDA, CDR2 SQIVND (reference sequence). This CDR3 has 14 residues. The V and J ends lost 4 bases and 0 bases respectively, with 9 bases between them. CDR3 residues: CASSTGPANYGYTF. The CDR3, as DNA: TGTGCCAGTAGTACCGGGCCTGCTAACTATGGCTACACCTTC.